The 30 T cell receptor beta chains presented below share a single source sample, sequenced in a study of radiation and T cells in renal cell carcinoma. Libraries were prepared by immunoSEQ multiplex PCR; TCRdb keeps only in-frame clonotypes and omits some of them. The table shows about 83,000 clones, with around four fifths occurring only once. As for time point: blood 4 weeks post-SBRT, at nephrectomy. Treatment specified: 15 Gy SBRT to primary tumor, nephrectomy 4 weeks later. Specimen: blood, collected from a patient whose treatment included radiotherapy and nephrectomy. These receptors originate from a woman in her fifties or sixties with renal cell carcinoma.

This clone showed up many times. The genes are TRBV4-1 and TRBJ1-1; no clear D. Per germline, CDR1 MGHRA and CDR2 YSYEKL. This CDR3 comprises 12 residues. The V and J ends lost 0 bases and 11 bases respectively, with 10 bases between them. CDR3 nucleotides: TGCGCCAGCAGCCAAGATACAGTTGCGGCTTTCTTT. Protein sequence: CASSQDTVAAFF.

This clone came up a few times. The chain couples TRBV7-2 to TRBJ1-5; D gene ambiguous. Trimming cost V 1 base and J 9 bases, with 7 bases left between them. The CDR3 consists of 12 residues. Germline assignment: CDR1 SGHTA and CDR2 FQGNSA. In DNA form, the CDR3 reads TGTGCCAGCAGCTTAGTTAACCGGCCCCAGCATTTT. Translating gives CASSLVNRPQHF. The whole variable domain, filled in from reference TRBV7-2 and TRBJ1-5, reads GAGVSQSPSNKVTEKGKDVELRCDPISGHTALYWYRQSLGQGLEFLIYFQGNSAPDKSGLPSDRFSAERTGGSVSTLTIQRTQQEDSAVYLCASSLVNRPQHFGDGTRLSIL.

In its sample, this clone was seen a few times. The chain has TRBV10-3 and TRBJ1-1; no clear D gene. The germline V gene encodes CDR1 ENHRY and CDR2 SYGVKD. The CDR3 is 13 amino acids. Trimming removed 3 bases at V and 4 bases at J, with 9 bases between. The CDR3 coding sequence is TGTGCCATCAGTGAACAGTTCCGCACTGAAGCTTTCTTT. Translated, it gives CAISEQFRTEAFF.

J is TRBJ1-3 and V is TRBV4-2; TRBD1 matches at 7 bases. Germline V gene lookup returns CDR1 LGHNA and CDR2 YNFKEQ. CDR3 size: 16 residues. The V segment lost 1 base and the J segment 8 bases; nucleotides outside the gene matches: 11. CDR3 bases: TGTGCCAGCAGCCAAGGGACCAGGGGGGTAACGGACACCATATATTTT. Translated: CASSQGTRGVTDTIYF.

The V gene is TRBV7-9, the J gene TRBJ2-3, with D possibly TRBD2 on 6 matching bases. V was pared by 0 bases and J by 0 bases, with 13 bases between. The CDR3 loop spans 17 amino acids. Per the germline V gene, CDR1 is SEHNR and CDR2 is FQNEAQ (reference sequence). The CDR3 nucleotides read TGTGCCAGCAGCTTAGCCCCGGCGGGGTCCAGCACAGATACGCAGTATTTT. It specifies CASSLAPAGSSTDTQYF.

The chain employs TRBV6-6 and TRBJ2-5; weak D call: TRBD1 (5 bases). The DNA end is a closer match to TRBJ2-7, so the J assignment may be wrong. This CDR3 region has 16 residues. Germline assignment: CDR1 MNHNY and CDR2 SVGAGI (reference sequence). The CDR3 loop reads CASSYSRQGSSYEQYF. CDR3 in DNA: TGTGCCAGCAGTTACTCGAGGCAGGGAAGCTCCTACGAGCAGTACTTC.

The genes are TRBV5-5 and TRBJ1-4, with 8 bases identical to TRBD1. V was pared by 0 bases and J by 3 bases, with 10 bases of the junction left unmatched. The CDR3 contains 18 residues. The germline V gene encodes CDR1 SGHKS and CDR2 YYEKEE (reference sequence). CDR3 nucleotides: TGTGCCAGCAGCTTGGGGGCAGGACAGGGTGCGGCTAATGAAAAACTGTTTTTT. As protein: CASSLGAGQGAANEKLFF.

The rearrangement joins TRBV7-6 to TRBJ2-7, with 9 positions matching TRBD1. Germline V lookup: CDR1 SGHVS, CDR2 FNYEAQ. The ends lost 5 bases at V and 3 bases at J; junction bases unmatched: 2. The CDR3 extends over 13 amino acids. The CDR3 region is CASSPGQGYEQYF. For the CDR3, the DNA is TGTGCCAGCAGCCCGGGACAGGGCTACGAGCAGTACTTC. Together with reference TRBV7-6 and TRBJ2-7, the CDR3 gives the full variable domain: GAGVSQSPRYKVTKRGQDVALRCDPISGHVSLYWYRQALGQGPEFLTYFNYEAQQDKSGLPNDRFSAERPEGSISTLTIQRTEQRDSAMYRCASSPGQGYEQYFGPGTRLTVT.

The table lists this clone with a count of one. This chain joins TRBV11-3 and TRBJ1-1, with TRBD1 matching over 9 bases. The CDR3 is 13 residues long. V was clipped by 2 bases and J by 9 bases; unmatched bases: 4. Germline CDR1 is SGHNT and CDR2 is YENEEA. The CDR3 DNA reads as TGTGCCAGCAGCTTAAATAACAGGGGGCAAGCTTTCTTT. Amino acids: CASSLNNRGQAFF.

The rearrangement links TRBV7-9 to TRBJ1-1; 9 bases are a match to TRBD1. This CDR3 region has 14 residues. Trimming cost V 4 bases and J 6 bases; bases outside gene matches: 6. CDR1 is SEHNR, CDR2 FQNEAQ, per germline (reference sequence). The CDR3 spells CASSSYRGLPEAFF. CDR3 nucleotide sequence: TGTGCCAGCAGCTCGTACAGGGGGCTTCCTGAAGCTTTCTTT. Based on the CDR3 plus reference TRBV7-9 and TRBJ1-1, the full variable domain is DTGVSQNPRHKITKRGQNVTFRCDPISEHNRLYWYRQTLGQGPEFLTYFQNEAQLEKSRLLSDRFSAERPKGSFSTLEIQRTEQGDSAMYLCASSSYRGLPEAFFGQGTRLTVV.

This clone was recorded once. This sequence joins TRBV5-1 and TRBJ2-7; 9 bases line up with TRBD1. The germline V gene has CDR1 SGHRS and CDR2 YFSETQ. Trimming took 5 bases from V and 0 from J; bases not matched to a gene: 6. The CDR3 loop spans 15 amino acids. CDR3 sequence reads: CASSPGTGFSYEQYF. The CDR3 DNA sequence: TGCGCCAGCAGTCCCGGGACAGGGTTCTCCTACGAGCAGTACTTC.

The rearrangement joins TRBV7-2 to TRBJ1-5; D unresolved. The V end was cut by 2 bases, the J end by 9 bases, with 14 bases between. The CDR3 sequence is 14 residues long. CDR1 SGHTA and CDR2 FQGNSA come from the germline V gene. CDR3 nucleotide sequence: TGTGCCAGCAGCTTACGGGCAGCCGACGGGCCCCAGCATTTT. Its protein product is CASSLRAADGPQHF.

The chain recombines TRBV4-1 with TRBJ2-3; 7 bases are shared with TRBD2. Germline values: CDR1 MGHRA, CDR2 YSYEKL. The CDR3 has 17 amino acids. Unmatched junction bases numbered 11, after V lost 3 bases and J lost 2 bases. CDR3 region: CASSQAQTSRITDTQYF. The CDR3 DNA reads as TGCGCCAGCAGCCAGGCCCAGACTAGCAGAATCACAGATACGCAGTATTTT.

CDR3 DNA sequence: TGTGCCACCAGTTATAGGACAGACGCGCATGGCTACACCTTC. Residues: CATSYRTDAHGYTF. The gene calls are TRBV15 and TRBJ1-2; TRBD1 might be the D (6 bases). Deletions cut 6 bases from V and 6 bases from J, with 17 bases between. Germline loops: CDR1 LNHNV, CDR2 YYDKDF (reference sequence). This CDR3 contains 14 residues. Full variable domain (remainder filled in from reference TRBV15 and TRBJ1-2): DAMVIQNPRYQVTQFGKPVTLSCSQTLNHNVMYWYQQKSSQAPKLLFHYYDKDFNNEADTPDNFQSRRPNTSFCFLDIRSPGLGDTAMYLCATSYRTDAHGYTFGSGTRLTVV.

The rearrangement links TRBV28 to TRBJ2-1, with 8 bases identical to TRBD1. This CDR3 has 14 amino acids. In germline, CDR1 is MDHEN, CDR2 SYDVKM. The J segment lost 5 bases and the V segment lost 4 bases, leaving 4 bases of the junction unmatched. In DNA, the CDR3 is TGTGCCAGCAGTTGGGGGACAGGAAACAATGAGCAGTTCTTC. This encodes CASSWGTGNNEQFF.

This rearrangement joins TRBV2 to TRBJ1-2; possibly TRBD1 for D (5 bases). Germline lookup yields CDR1 SNHLY and CDR2 FYNNEI. The ends were cut back, 4 bases at V and 8 bases at J, with 8 bases in the middle. The CDR3 has 11 residues. CDR3: CASSGGDGYTF. DNA of the CDR3: TGTGCCAGCAGTGGGGGGGACGGCTACACCTTC. Full variable domain (missing parts from reference TRBV2 and TRBJ1-2): EPEVTQTPSHQVTQMGQEVILRCVPISNHLYFYWYRQILGQKVEFLVSFYNNEISEKSEIFDDQFSVERPDGSNFTLKIRSTKLEDSAMYFCASSGGDGYTFGSGTRLTVV.

The rearrangement links TRBV7-9 to TRBJ1-1; D not certain. The CDR3 has 12 amino acids. CDR1 and CDR2 (germline): SEHNR, FQNEAQ (reference sequence). Between the trimmed V and J ends, which lost 7 bases and 0 bases, there was a span of 6 bases. The CDR3 DNA reads as TGTGCCAGCACCCCCATGAACACTGAAGCTTTCTTT. It is translated as CASTPMNTEAFF.

CDR3 sequence reads: CASSPGPTGEGTEAFF. The CDR3 DNA follows: TGTGCCAGCTCACCCGGTCCGACAGGGGAGGGGACTGAAGCTTTCTTT. V gene TRBV18 combines with J gene TRBJ1-1; 8 bases match TRBD1. Germline lookup yields CDR1 KGHSH and CDR2 LQKENI. This CDR3 is 16 amino acids long. Germline trimming cut 3 bases from V and 5 bases from J; bases unmatched to any gene: 11.

This sequence joins TRBV5-6 and TRBJ1-6, with 8 positions matching TRBD1. The CDR3 is made up of 14 amino acids. The ends lost 2 bases at V and 9 bases at J; junction bases unmatched: 4. Germline V lookup: CDR1 SGHDT, CDR2 YYEEEE. The CDR3 DNA sequence: TGTGCCAGCAGCTTTCGGACAGGGCTTTCACCCCTCCACTTT. Translated: CASSFRTGLSPLHF.

This chain joins TRBV6-9 and TRBJ1-5; D not certain. With 3 bases removed from V and 10 bases from J, the gap between germline ends came to 16 bases. This CDR3 contains 14 residues. CDR1 and CDR2 (germline): MNHGY, SVAAGI. Here the CDR3 DNA reads TGTGCCAGCAGTTACTCGAGGGTGGAGGATCCCCAGCATTTT. Translating it yields CASSYSRVEDPQHF.

V gene TRBV5-4 combines with J gene TRBJ2-5, with a tentative D call TRBD2 (5 bases). The last part of the DNA fits TRBJ2-7 better; the J call may be wrong. Looked up from germline, CDR1 is SGHNT and CDR2 is YYREEE (reference sequence). The CDR3 totals 10 residues. The CDR3 here is CASGTYEQYF. Here the CDR3 DNA reads TGTGCCTCGGGGACCTACGAGCAGTACTTC.

CDR3 nucleotides: TGTGCCAGCAGTGCGACAGGGGGGGACTATGGCTACACCTTC. Its protein is CASSATGGDYGYTF. This chain connects TRBV2 to TRBJ1-2; TRBD1 matches 9 bases. This CDR3 spans 14 amino acids. With V trimmed by 4 bases and J by 3 bases, 3 bases remained unmatched. In germline, CDR1 is SNHLY, CDR2 FYNNEI.

This clone is a singleton in its sample. The chain employs TRBV2 and TRBJ2-1, with D unresolved. Deletions cut 6 bases from V and 0 bases from J, with 9 bases between. From germline, CDR1 is SNHLY and CDR2 FYNNEI. This CDR3 is 14 amino acids long. DNA for the CDR3: TGTGCCAGCAGCCCCGACTTCTCCTACAATGAGCAGTTCTTC. This codes for CASSPDFSYNEQFF.

In this sample, this clone turned up once. The V and J genes are TRBV5-1 and TRBJ1-1; D gene uncertain. Germline CDR1 is SGHRS and CDR2 is YFSETQ. The CDR3 has 13 residues. Trimming removed 0 bases at V and 1 base at J, with 4 bases between. CDR3 coding DNA: TGCGCCAGCAGCTTGGGGTGGAACACTGAAGCTTTCTTT. Its translation: CASSLGWNTEAFF.

This clone was seen only once. V gene TRBV27 combines with J gene TRBJ2-7; D perhaps matches TRBD1 (5 bases). This CDR3 is 15 amino acids long. V lost 2 bases to trimming and J lost 4 bases, with 15 bases between them. The germline V gene has CDR1 MNHEY and CDR2 SMNVEV (reference sequence). CDR3 in amino acids: CASSLGAGLRYEQYF. The DNA of the CDR3 is TGTGCCAGCAGTTTAGGGGCAGGGCTACGATACGAGCAGTACTTC.

This sequence joins TRBV23-1 and TRBJ2-4, with D hard to call. TRBV23-1 is given ORF status, its function remaining uncertain. The V end was cut by 3 bases, the J end by 8 bases, with 11 bases between. CDR3 length: 13 residues. CDR3 region: CASSQGFFYIQYF. In DNA, the CDR3 is TGCGCCAGCAGTCAGGGTTTCTTTTACATTCAGTACTTC.

This clone was recorded once. The V call is TRBV6-6, the J call TRBJ1-2, with D maybe TRBD1 (6 bases). The germline CDR1 and CDR2 sequences are MNHNY and SVGAGI (reference sequence). The V gene lost 2 bases and the J gene lost 7 bases, with 11 bases spanning the gap. The CDR3 sequence is 13 residues long. The CDR3 DNA reads as TGTGCCAGCAGTTACGACCCCAGGGGTGGCTACACCTTC. Its protein is CASSYDPRGGYTF.

This clone was seen just once. The chain uses TRBV5-5 and TRBJ1-4; possible D gene TRBD1, 5 bases. Germline lookup yields CDR1 SGHKS and CDR2 YYEKEE (reference sequence). With 2 bases removed from V and 0 bases from J, the gap between germline ends came to 14 bases. This CDR3 region has 17 residues. CDR3 DNA: TGTGCCAGCAGCTTAGTAGGGAGGGGCGCAACTAATGAAAAACTGTTTTTT. Translating it yields CASSLVGRGATNEKLFF.

J is TRBJ2-4 and V is TRBV28, with D perhaps TRBD2 (5 bases). Trimming shortened V by 3 bases and J by 1 base, and 13 bases separated the two germline ends. This CDR3 has 16 amino acids. Germline lookup yields CDR1 MDHEN and CDR2 SYDVKM. The CDR3 here is CASSFLGVGAKNIQYF. DNA of the CDR3: TGTGCCAGCAGTTTTCTCGGGGTAGGGGCCAAAAACATTCAGTACTTC.

This chain uses TRBV19 with TRBJ2-1; D is uncertain. The CDR3 length is 16 residues. CDR1 is LNHDA, CDR2 SQIVND, per germline (reference sequence). V lost 2 bases, J lost 4 bases, and 15 bases lay in between. The CDR3 protein is CASSIPSRPPYNEQFF. CDR3 in DNA: TGTGCCAGTAGTATACCCAGCAGGCCGCCATACAATGAGCAGTTCTTC.